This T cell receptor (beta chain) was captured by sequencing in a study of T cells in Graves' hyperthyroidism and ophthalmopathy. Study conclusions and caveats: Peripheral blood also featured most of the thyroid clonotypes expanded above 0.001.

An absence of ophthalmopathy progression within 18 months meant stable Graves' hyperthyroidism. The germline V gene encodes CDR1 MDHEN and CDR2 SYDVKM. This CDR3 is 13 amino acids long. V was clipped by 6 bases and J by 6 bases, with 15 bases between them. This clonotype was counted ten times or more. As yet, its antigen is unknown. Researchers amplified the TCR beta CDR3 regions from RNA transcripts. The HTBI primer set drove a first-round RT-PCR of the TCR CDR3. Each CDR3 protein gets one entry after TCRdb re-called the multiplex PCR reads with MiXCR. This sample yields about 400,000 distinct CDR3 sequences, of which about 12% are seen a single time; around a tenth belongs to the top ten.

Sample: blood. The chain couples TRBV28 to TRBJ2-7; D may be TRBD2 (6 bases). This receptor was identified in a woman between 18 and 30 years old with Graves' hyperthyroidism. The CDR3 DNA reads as TGTGCCAGCAGCCAACCGGGGGTTCCCGAGCAGTACTTC. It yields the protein CASSQPGVPEQYF.